Each of the 9 T cell receptor beta chains below was sequenced from the same sample in a study of CD4 T cells in relation to SARS-CoV-2 and coronaviruses. These receptors have no known antigen. The data were produced by immunoSEQ multiplex PCR, yet TCRdb's version contains in-frame clones alone and is incomplete. The sample carries tens of thousands of clones, roughly four fifths recorded once. Sequenced input: memory CD4+ T cells from PBMCs, cultured in vitro. Receptors originate from an adult with COVID-19.

This chain links TRBV5-1 with TRBJ2-7; the D gene could be TRBD1 or TRBD2 (5 bases each). The CDR3 covers 18 residues. CDR1 and CDR2 (germline): SGHRS, YFSETQ. Trimming cost V 1 base and J 2 bases, with 22 bases left between them. The CDR3 is CASSLPAIRESGAYEQYF. As DNA, the CDR3 is TGCGCCAGCAGCTTGCCCGCGATCAGGGAGTCCGGGGCCTACGAGCAGTACTTC. The variable domain in full, completed from reference TRBV5-1 and TRBJ2-7, reads KAGVTQTPRYLIKTRGQQVTLSCSPISGHRSVSWYQQTPGQGLQFLFEYFSETQRNKGNFPGRFSGRQFSNSRSEMNVSTLELGDSALYLCASSLPAIRESGAYEQYFGPGTRLTVT.

This clone was picked up a small number of times. The chain has TRBV7-9 and TRBJ1-6; 7 bases line up with TRBD1. The CDR3 loop spans 16 amino acids. Per germline, CDR1 SEHNR and CDR2 FQNEAQ (reference sequence). V was clipped by 8 bases and J by 2 bases; unmatched bases: 9. The CDR3 loop reads CASRPGRGTYNSPLHF. DNA for the CDR3: TGTGCCAGCCGACCGGGCAGGGGGACCTATAATTCACCCCTCCACTTT.

This clone was seen more than once but under ten times. This chain joins TRBV10-2 and TRBJ1-6, with unresolved D. The CDR3 contains 13 residues. The germline gives CDR1 WSHSY, CDR2 SAAADI. Trimming removed 3 bases at V and 6 bases at J, with 6 bases between. The CDR3 DNA is TGCGCCAGCAGTGAAGACACTAATTCACCCCTCCACTTT. Its protein is CASSEDTNSPLHF.

This CDR3 reads CASSGPPRGTEAFF. The DNA of the CDR3 is TGCGCCAGCAGCGGCCCTCCGAGGGGCACTGAAGCTTTCTTT. The gene calls are TRBV5-1 and TRBJ1-1; a weak D match, TRBD1 (5 bases). Deletions cut 4 bases from V and 4 bases from J, with 14 bases between. The CDR3 runs to 14 residues. Germline CDR1 reads SGHRS; CDR2 reads YFSETQ. Supplemented by reference TRBV5-1 and TRBJ1-1, the full variable domain reads KAGVTQTPRYLIKTRGQQVTLSCSPISGHRSVSWYQQTPGQGLQFLFEYFSETQRNKGNFPGRFSGRQFSNSRSEMNVSTLELGDSALYLCASSGPPRGTEAFFGQGTRLTVV.

The chain combines TRBV7-9 with TRBJ2-4; TRBD1 aligns across 9 bases. The CDR3 sequence is 18 residues long. V shed 5 bases and J 8 bases; nucleotides not matched to a gene: 19. CDR1 is SEHNR, CDR2 FQNEAQ, per germline (reference sequence). The CDR3: CASSLNPGQGSPRDIQYF. CDR3 in DNA: TGTGCCAGCAGCCTAAATCCGGGACAGGGATCCCCACGAGACATTCAGTACTTC.

This sequence joins TRBV6-6 and TRBJ1-1; maybe TRBD1 (6 bases). Trimming left V 2 bases short and J 1 base short, with 14 bases between. This CDR3 contains 16 residues. CDR1 and CDR2 (germline): MNHNY, SVGAGI (reference sequence). The CDR3 sequence: CASSYLTGSGNTEAFF. The DNA for the CDR3 is TGTGCCAGCAGTTACCTTACAGGGTCAGGGAACACTGAAGCTTTCTTT.

The chain uses TRBV7-6 and TRBJ2-1, with 10 bases that match TRBD2. There are 14 residues in the CDR3. The trim removed 1 base at V and 9 bases at J, leaving 3 bases unmatched. Germline V CDR1 and CDR2: SGHVS, FNYEAQ. The CDR3 nucleotides are TGTGCCAGCAGCTTAGAACCTAGCGGGGGTGAGCAGTTCTTC. Residues: CASSLEPSGGEQFF.

The chain links TRBV11-1 to TRBJ2-2; TRBD2 aligns across 8 bases. This CDR3 region has 15 residues. CDR1 is SGHAT, CDR2 FQDESV, per germline (reference sequence). Trimming at V came to 5 bases and at J to 0 bases, leaving 2 bases not matched to a gene. The CDR3: CASSQLAANTGELFF. In DNA form, the CDR3 reads TGTGCCAGCAGCCAACTAGCGGCGAACACCGGGGAGCTGTTTTTT.

The chain uses TRBV14 and TRBJ2-3; D is ambiguous. The germline V gene has CDR1 SGHDN and CDR2 FVKESK. The CDR3 sequence is 15 residues long. Deletions cut 5 bases from V and 6 bases from J, with 18 bases between. CDR3 in amino acids: CASSAILDVGDTQYF. As DNA, the CDR3 is TGTGCCAGCAGCGCAATACTGGACGTGGGGGATACGCAGTATTTT.